Included here is one T cell receptor beta chain sequence, with context. The clone's antigen remains unknown. No per-base quality is available; no much larger clone lies one base away. A fixed 350 ng of DNA was loaded for every bulk PBMC sample. The immunoSEQ TCRb Assay kit was used according to manufacturer instructions to amplify TCR beta CDR3 sequences from genomic DNA. The KAPA Library Quantification Kit for Illumina platforms was used to quantify pooled libraries by qPCR. Sequencing of the pooled libraries was done on an Illumina NextSeq 500, with clustering at roughly 0.55-1.1 pM. The source study handled its data this way. Analysis of the TCR data relied on immunoSEQ ANALYZER and the R LymphoSeq package. A rearrangement efficiency score was calculated as productive divided by the sum of productive and non-productive CDR3 sequences. Clonality was measured with the Gini coefficient and diversity with the Renyi index at alpha=1, compared pairwise between timepoints within each patient. Clonal relatedness, based on an edit distance of 3, and repertoire similarity, based on the Bhattacharyya coefficient, were both computed in LymphoSeq. To classify response, a linear discriminant analysis based on week-3 changes in clonality and diversity was built with the R MASS and caret packages. TCRdb re-hosts the immuneACCESS table, in-frame sequences only. Its copies lack some clones; in the studies checked, an unresolved V gene accounts for under half of them, and the cause for the rest is not known. The V and J calls and clone size are taken from that table; D and trimming were inferred from the DNA. Across this sample there are roughly 22,000 clones, with around nine tenths seen only once. The ten largest account for around 4.2% of the sample.

This entry is derived from a study of blood T cell dynamics during melanoma immunotherapy (dated by TCRdb to the early 2020s). Turning to the overall study: Patients with metastatic melanoma were treated with first-line pembrolizumab or nivolumab plus ipilimumab as standard of care in the United Kingdom. To identify early correlates of response, the study profiled peripheral T cell receptor repertoires in patients with metastatic melanoma before and after one cycle of checkpoint inhibitor therapy. The training cohort consisted of consecutive patients, while an additional independent group of patients from the same centre was pooled to form an external validation set. General study outcomes and caveats: The relatively small sample size was recognized as a factor that could limit how well the results generalize. Patients who later achieved disease control showed a bifurcated PBMC repertoire reorganization at W3, with increased clonality or increased diversity, unlike progressors. The study could not determine whether the T cell clones driving repertoire changes were melanoma-specific or reflected general immune activation.

V and J lose 3 bases and 4 bases, and a span of 9 bases separates them. The germline V gene sets CDR1 to MNHNS and CDR2 to SASEGT. The CDR3, cysteine through phenylalanine, is 13 amino acids long. The CDR3 DNA has 39 bases and is translated from base 1. Read against the paper, the sample's time point label means: pre-treatment baseline. Blood was sampled before treatment (T0) and at week 3 (W3), after the first cycle of checkpoint blockade. Except for a couple of patients with rapid clinical progression, response was assessed 12 weeks after the first infusion by RECIST 1.1; disease control meant complete response, partial response or stable disease. Any patient who had received prior systemic cancer treatment, was on concomitant immunosuppressant therapy or had synchronous other active malignancies was excluded. Both bulk PBMC and plasma cell-free DNA were sequenced for TCR beta so that circulating cells and T cell turnover could be tracked. PBMC were isolated from blood with Lymphoprep and SepMate tubes, followed by red cell lysis. QIAamp DNA Blood Mini kits were used to extract DNA from PBMC and sorted T cell subsets.

The clonotype comes from a human donor with melanoma. The receptor chain draws on TRBV6-1 and TRBJ2-5, with the D gene too uncertain to name. Here the sequenced sample was blood, taken from a patient treated with checkpoint blockade. The CDR3 has the sequence CASSDFKRETQYF. In nucleotide form, the sequence is TGTGCCAGCAGTGATTTTAAAAGAGAGACCCAGTACTTC.